These 5 T cell receptor beta chains came from one sample sequenced in a study of T cell changes during pregnancy in multiple sclerosis. Here immunoSEQ multiplex PCR was the method, and the copy in TCRdb shows in-frame clones only, minus some. The sample contains 60,000 or so clones, roughly 95% of which appear only once. Here the sequenced sample was CD4+ T cells from peripheral blood mononuclear cells, taken before pregnancy. These receptors were collected from a female donor with multiple sclerosis, enrolled in a pregnancy study.

The chain uses TRBV7-3 and TRBJ2-1; 10 nucleotides line up with TRBD2. Per germline, CDR1 SGHTA and CDR2 FQGTGA. The CDR3 totals 17 residues. V trimming: 1 base; J trimming: 7 bases; junction bases outside the gene matches: 10. CDR3 region: CASSLNPASGRMNEQFF. CDR3 in DNA: TGTGCCAGCAGCTTAAACCCGGCTAGCGGGAGAATGAATGAGCAGTTCTTC.

The chain links TRBV7-9 to TRBJ2-1; a weak D match, TRBD2 (6 bases). From germline, CDR1 is SEHNR and CDR2 FQNEAQ (reference sequence). The CDR3 runs to 14 residues. The germline V and J ends were trimmed by 3 bases and 4 bases, with 10 bases remaining between them. CDR3 in DNA: TGTGCCAGCAGCTTTAGCGGACGGTACAATGAGCAGTTCTTC. This encodes CASSFSGRYNEQFF.

This chain uses TRBV7-2 with TRBJ1-1; the D is unclear. V was shortened by 2 bases and J by 8 bases, with 12 bases between the two germline ends. Germline V gene lookup returns CDR1 SGHTA and CDR2 FQGNSA. The CDR3 contains 13 residues. The CDR3 sequence is CASSLHGAGEAFF. As DNA, the CDR3 is TGTGCCAGCAGCTTACACGGAGCCGGGGAAGCTTTCTTT.

The chain combines TRBV4-1 with TRBJ2-7, with D possibly being TRBD2 (6 bases). Deletions cut 1 base from V and 2 bases from J, with 9 bases between. Germline CDR1 and CDR2: MGHRA and YSYEKL. The CDR3 runs to 14 residues. CDR3 DNA sequence: TGCGCCAGCAGCCAAGGGAGGGGTACCTACGAGCAGTACTTC. Its translation: CASSQGRGTYEQYF.

V is TRBV6-1 and J is TRBJ2-3; TRBD1 might be the D (6 bases). Trimming stripped 6 bases from V and 6 bases from J, with 13 bases between. Germline CDR1 MNHNS, CDR2 SASEGT. The length of the CDR3 is 13 residues. The CDR3 here is CASRLTGSDTQYF. For the CDR3, the DNA is TGTGCCAGCAGACTTACAGGGTCGGATACGCAGTATTTT.